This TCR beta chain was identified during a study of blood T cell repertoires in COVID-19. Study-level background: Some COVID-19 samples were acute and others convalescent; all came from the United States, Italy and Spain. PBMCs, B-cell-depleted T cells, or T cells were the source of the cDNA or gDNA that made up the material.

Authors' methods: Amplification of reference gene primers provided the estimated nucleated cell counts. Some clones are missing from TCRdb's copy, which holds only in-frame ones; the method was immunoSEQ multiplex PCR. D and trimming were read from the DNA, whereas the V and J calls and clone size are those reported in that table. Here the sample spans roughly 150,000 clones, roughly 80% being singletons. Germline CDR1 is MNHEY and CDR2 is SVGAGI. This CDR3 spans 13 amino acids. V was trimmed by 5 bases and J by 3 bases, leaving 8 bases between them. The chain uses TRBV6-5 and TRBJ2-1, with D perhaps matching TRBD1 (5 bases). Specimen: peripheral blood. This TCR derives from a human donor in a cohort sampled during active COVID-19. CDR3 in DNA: TGTGCCAGCAGTCTTACAGGCTACAATGAGCAGTTCTTC. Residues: CASSLTGYNEQFF.